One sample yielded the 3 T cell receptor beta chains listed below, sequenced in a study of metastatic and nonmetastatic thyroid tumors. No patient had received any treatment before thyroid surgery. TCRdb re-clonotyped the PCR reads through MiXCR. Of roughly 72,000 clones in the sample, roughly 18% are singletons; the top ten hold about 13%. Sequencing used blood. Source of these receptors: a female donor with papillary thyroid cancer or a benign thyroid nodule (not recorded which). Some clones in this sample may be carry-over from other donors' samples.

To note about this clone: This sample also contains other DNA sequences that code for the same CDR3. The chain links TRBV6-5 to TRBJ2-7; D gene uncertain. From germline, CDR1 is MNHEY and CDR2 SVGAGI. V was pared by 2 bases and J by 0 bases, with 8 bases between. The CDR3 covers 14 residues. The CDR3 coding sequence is TGTGCCAGCAGTTACGGGCCTCGCTCCTACGAGCAGTACTTC. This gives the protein CASSYGPRSYEQYF.

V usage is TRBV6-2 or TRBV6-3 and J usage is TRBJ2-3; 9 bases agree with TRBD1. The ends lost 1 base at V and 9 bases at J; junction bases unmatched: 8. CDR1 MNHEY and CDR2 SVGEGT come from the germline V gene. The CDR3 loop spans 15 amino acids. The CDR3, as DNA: TGTGCCAGCAGTTACTTACAGGGGGCCCGGTTGACGCAGTATTTT. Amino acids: CASSYLQGARLTQYF.

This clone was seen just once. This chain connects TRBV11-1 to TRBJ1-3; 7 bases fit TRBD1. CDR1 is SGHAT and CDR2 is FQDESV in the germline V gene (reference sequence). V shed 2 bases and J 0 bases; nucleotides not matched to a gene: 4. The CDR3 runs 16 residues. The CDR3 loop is CASSLSGTVSGNTIYF. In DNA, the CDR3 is TGTGCCAGCAGCTTATCCGGGACAGTCTCTGGAAACACCATATATTTT.